One sample yielded the 29 T cell receptor beta chains listed below, sequenced in a study of T cell repertoires in cytomegalovirus infection. The antigens these receptors bind are not known. In TCRdb, the reads were re-called with MiXCR into one record per CDR3 protein. The sample consists of over 25,000 distinct CDR3 sequences, 19% of them appearing once. Sequences were derived from CD8+ T cells from cultured PBMCs, sampled from culture after CMV antigen stimulation. All receptors come from a human donor in good health (CMV status not recorded). Some clones in this sample may be carry-over from other donors' samples.

This clonotype was seen a few times. This chain links TRBV27 with TRBJ1-1, with D possibly being TRBD1 (6 bases). The germline CDR1 and CDR2 sequences are MNHEY and SMNVEV (reference sequence). The V end was cut by 5 bases, the J end by 2 bases, with 9 bases between. The CDR3 is 13 residues long. The CDR3: CASSIQGNTEAFF. The DNA for the CDR3 is TGTGCCAGCAGTATACAGGGAAACACTGAAGCTTTCTTT.

Only a few counts were recorded for this clonotype. CDR3 bases: TGTGCCAGCAACACAGGGTTGGGGACTATCTATGGCTACACCTTC. This codes for CASNTGLGTIYGYTF. The chain is built from TRBV28 and TRBJ1-2, with D maybe TRBD1 (6 bases). The CDR3 is 15 residues long. CDR1 and CDR2 (germline): MDHEN, SYDVKM. V lost 7 bases and J 4 bases, leaving 19 bases between the germline ends.

J is TRBJ1-5 and V is TRBV6-2 or TRBV6-3; D unresolved. V was shortened by 6 bases and J by 3 bases, with 9 bases between the two germline ends. Germline CDR1 reads MNHEY; CDR2 reads SVGEGT. The CDR3 runs 13 residues. The CDR3 reads CASSGRLNQPQHF. In DNA form, the CDR3 reads TGTGCCAGCAGCGGTCGACTCAATCAGCCCCAGCATTTT.

This clonotype has at least ten counts. The DNA of the CDR3 is TGTGCCAGCAGCTTAGAAGCCCGTGGCTTCCAAGAGACCCAGTACTTC. It yields the protein CASSLEARGFQETQYF. The chain uses TRBV7-6 and TRBJ2-5; D remains unclear. Germline V gives CDR1 SGHVS, CDR2 FNYEAQ. There are 16 residues in the CDR3. V lost 1 base and J lost 1, with 13 bases in between.

The V gene is TRBV18, the J gene TRBJ1-2; 7 bases map to TRBD1. The CDR3 covers 14 residues. The J segment lost 4 bases and the V segment lost 5 bases, leaving 7 bases of the junction unmatched. Germline loops: CDR1 KGHSH, CDR2 LQKENI. CDR3 bases: TGTGCCAGCTCAGGAGGGGGCCTATCCTATGGCTACACCTTC. It yields the protein CASSGGGLSYGYTF.

This clonotype turned up a few times. The V and J genes are TRBV24-1 and TRBJ1-5; D is possibly TRBD1 (5 bases). Germline V gene lookup returns CDR1 KGHDR and CDR2 SFDVKD. V gave up 2 bases and J gave up 1 base, with 11 bases separating them. There are 16 residues in the CDR3. The CDR3 DNA sequence: TGTGCCACCAGTGATTCGGGACTTCCAAGCAATCAGCCCCAGCATTTT. This gives the protein CATSDSGLPSNQPQHF.

This clonotype was counted at least ten times. The chain is built from TRBV6-2 or TRBV6-3 and TRBJ2-2; no clear D gene. The CDR3 runs to 13 residues. V lost 6 bases to trimming and J lost 6 bases, with 11 bases between them. CDR1 and CDR2 (germline): MNHEY, SVGEGT. CDR3 loop: CASSYRPAGELFF. In nucleotides, the CDR3 is TGTGCCAGCAGCTACCGTCCAGCCGGGGAGCTGTTTTTT.

This clonotype turned up a few times. The V gene is TRBV29-1, the J gene TRBJ2-7; D is unresolved. Per the germline V gene, CDR1 is SQVTM and CDR2 is ANQGSEA. With 2 bases removed from V and 3 bases from J, the gap between germline ends came to 5 bases. This CDR3 comprises 11 residues. CDR3 DNA: TGCAGCGTTGAAACGAACTACGAGCAGTACTTC. Translating it yields CSVETNYEQYF.

This clonotype has only a few counts. This chain links TRBV7-6 with TRBJ2-3; tentatively, D is TRBD2 (6 bases). The germline V and J ends were trimmed by 5 bases and 1 base, with 16 bases remaining between them. CDR3 size: 16 residues. CDR1 is SGHVS and CDR2 is FNYEAQ in the germline V gene. The CDR3, as DNA: TGTGCCAGCAGCAAGACTAGGTTCAACGGCACAGATACGCAGTATTTT. Protein product: CASSKTRFNGTDTQYF.

This clonotype came up a few times. The rearrangement uses TRBV6-2 or TRBV6-3 and TRBJ1-1, with unresolved D. This CDR3 spans 12 amino acids. Trimming left V 2 bases short and J 4 bases short, with 5 bases between. Germline values: CDR1 MNHEY, CDR2 SVGEGT. DNA of the CDR3: TGTGCCAGCAGTTACAACCCCACTGAAGCTTTCTTT. It is translated as CASSYNPTEAFF.

This clonotype was found many times. The chain carries TRBV7-8 and TRBJ2-1, with 9 bases lining up with TRBD2. CDR1 and CDR2 (germline): SGHVS, FQNEAQ. The CDR3 is 15 amino acids. Unmatched junction bases numbered 5, after V lost 5 bases and J lost 3 bases. The CDR3 sequence: CASSPKAGGYNEQFF. In DNA form, the CDR3 reads TGTGCCAGCAGCCCTAAAGCGGGAGGCTACAATGAGCAGTTCTTC.

The chain joins TRBV4-2 to TRBJ2-3; D is ambiguous. The V and J ends lost 5 bases and 0 bases respectively, with 9 bases between them. The V gene's germline CDR1 is LGHNA and CDR2 YNFKEQ. This CDR3 is 14 amino acids long. This CDR3 reads CASSSPGSTDTQYF. In DNA, the CDR3 is TGTGCCAGCAGCTCCCCAGGTAGCACAGATACGCAGTATTTT.

In this sample, this clonotype turned up many times. This chain links TRBV6-5 with TRBJ2-1; D gene uncertain. The germline V gene has CDR1 MNHEY and CDR2 SVGAGI. This CDR3 comprises 14 residues. V lost 0 bases and J 8 bases, leaving 11 bases between the germline ends. The CDR3 spells CASSYSRSGDEQFF. The CDR3 DNA reads as TGTGCCAGCAGTTACTCGAGGTCAGGCGATGAGCAGTTCTTC.

A few counts support this clonotype. The chain employs TRBV20-1 and TRBJ2-7; possibly TRBD1 for D (6 bases). With 0 bases removed from V and 4 bases from J, the gap between germline ends came to 13 bases. This CDR3 has 14 residues. CDR1 and CDR2 (germline): DFQATT, SNEGSKA (reference sequence). CDR3 sequence (DNA): TGCAGTGCTAGAGATCCGGACAGCGCTTACGAGCAGTACTTC. This sequence encodes CSARDPDSAYEQYF.

This chain uses TRBV7-6 with TRBJ2-3; 8 positions match TRBD2. Germline CDR1 and CDR2: SGHVS and FNYEAQ. The CDR3 is 17 amino acids. The J segment lost 6 bases and the V segment lost 0 bases, leaving 11 bases of the junction unmatched. The CDR3 nucleotides read TGTGCCAGCAGCTTAGCCCCCAGAGTTGGCGGGGGGGATACGCAGTATTTT. Amino acid sequence: CASSLAPRVGGGDTQYF. The whole variable domain, remainder taken from reference TRBV7-6 and TRBJ2-3, is GAGVSQSPRYKVTKRGQDVALRCDPISGHVSLYWYRQALGQGPEFLTYFNYEAQQDKSGLPNDRFSAERPEGSISTLTIQRTEQRDSAMYRCASSLAPRVGGGDTQYFGPGTRLTVL.

The chain employs TRBV7-2 and TRBJ1-1; unclear D gene. This CDR3 is built from 14 residues. The V end lost 6 bases, the J end lost 6 bases, and 17 bases lay between the germline ends. The V gene's germline CDR1 is SGHTA and CDR2 FQGNSA. The CDR3 here is CASSSSGVMAEAFF. The CDR3, as DNA: TGTGCCAGCAGTTCAAGCGGGGTGATGGCTGAAGCTTTCTTT.

This clonotype turned up a few times. The gene calls are TRBV12-3 or TRBV12-4 and TRBJ2-5, with no clear D. The CDR3 runs 11 residues. V shed 3 bases and J shed 5 bases, with 4 bases lying between them. CDR3 sequence (DNA): TGTGCCAGCAGTTTTGATGAGACCCAGTACTTC. Protein sequence: CASSFDETQYF.

This clonotype has just a few counts. The genes are TRBV11-2 and TRBJ2-5; 8 nucleotides match TRBD1. Trimming removed 3 bases from V and 7 bases from J; junction bases left unmatched: 7. Germline V gene data show CDR1 as SGHAT and CDR2 as FQNNGV. There are 14 residues in the CDR3. CDR3 sequence reads: CASSLPGQDVTQYF. The CDR3 region has the DNA TGTGCCAGCAGCTTGCCGGGACAGGATGTGACCCAGTACTTC.

The gene calls are TRBV12-3 or TRBV12-4 and TRBJ1-3, with a possible D match to TRBD1 (5 bases). CDR3 length equals 14 residues. Trimming took 0 bases from V and 9 from J, leaving 12 bases between them. CDR3 residues: CASSLAMTAGTIYF. CDR3 sequence (DNA): TGTGCCAGCAGTTTAGCGATGACAGCGGGCACCATATATTTT.

Only a few counts were recorded for this clonotype. This chain links TRBV7-3 with TRBJ1-2; possibly TRBD1 for D (6 bases). The CDR3 spans 12 residues. Germline V gene data show CDR1 as SGHTA and CDR2 as FQGTGA. V was trimmed by 3 bases and J by 4 bases, leaving 6 bases between them. CDR3 loop: CASSLDSYGYTF. The CDR3 DNA sequence: TGTGCCAGCAGCTTGGACAGCTATGGCTACACCTTC. Combining the CDR3 with reference TRBV7-3 and TRBJ1-2 gives the whole variable domain GAGVSQTPSNKVTEKGKYVELRCDPISGHTALYWYRQSLGQGPEFLIYFQGTGAADDSGLPNDRFFAVRPEGSVSTLKIQRTERGDSAVYLCASSLDSYGYTFGSGTRLTVV.

This chain connects TRBV4-1 to TRBJ2-7, with 10 bases aligning to TRBD1. V was clipped by 1 base and J by 4 bases; unmatched bases: 1. The CDR3 length is 14 residues. Germline V lookup: CDR1 MGHRA, CDR2 YSYEKL. The CDR3 DNA sequence: TGCGCCAGCAGCCAAGGACAGGGGGCTTACGAGCAGTACTTC. Translating it yields CASSQGQGAYEQYF.

This chain connects TRBV9 to TRBJ2-2, with TRBD2 matching 10 bases. The CDR3 is 14 residues long. V lost 7 bases to trimming and J lost 8 bases; unmatched junction nucleotides: 8. Germline CDR1 is SGDLS and CDR2 is YYNGEE. CDR3: CASGASGSAGELFF. The CDR3 DNA reads as TGTGCCAGCGGAGCTAGCGGGAGCGCTGGGGAGCTGTTTTTT.

The chain combines TRBV11-2 with TRBJ2-1; TRBD2 matches 13 bases. V lost 2 bases and J lost 6; bases outside the gene matches: 16. The CDR3 is 20 amino acids. Germline V gene lookup returns CDR1 SGHAT and CDR2 FQNNGV. CDR3 sequence reads: CASSLNWLPGLAGSRNEQFF. Written as DNA, the CDR3 is TGTGCCAGCAGCTTAAATTGGCTGCCGGGACTAGCGGGAAGCCGCAATGAGCAGTTCTTC.

The chain employs TRBV7-8 and TRBJ1-1, with no clear D. The CDR3 totals 16 residues. CDR1 is SGHVS and CDR2 is FQNEAQ in the germline V gene. V was shortened by 1 base and J by 0 bases, with 12 bases between the two germline ends. In nucleotides, the CDR3 is TGTGCCAGCAGCTTAGATTGGGAGAGGATGAACACTGAAGCTTTCTTT. Encoded protein: CASSLDWERMNTEAFF.

The genes are TRBV7-3 and TRBJ2-5; 7 bases match TRBD2. Per germline, CDR1 SGHTA and CDR2 FQGTGA. The CDR3 is made up of 15 amino acids. Trimming cost V 2 bases and J 4 bases; bases outside gene matches: 7. DNA for the CDR3: TGTGCCAGCAGCTTATTCGGGGGGAGTGGAGAGACCCAGTACTTC. Its translation is CASSLFGGSGETQYF.

This clonotype has a handful of counts. This rearrangement joins TRBV4-3 to TRBJ1-2; D is possibly TRBD1 (5 bases). The CDR3 loop spans 15 amino acids. The V gene lost 3 bases and the J gene lost 4 bases, with 15 bases spanning the gap. Germline V gene data show CDR1 as LGHNA and CDR2 as YSLEER. CDR3 sequence (DNA): TGCGCCAGCAGCCAGGAGTTACAGGATCTCTATGGCTACACCTTC. Translating gives CASSQELQDLYGYTF.

This rearrangement joins TRBV7-2 to TRBJ2-1; possibly TRBD1 or TRBD2 for D (5 bases each). The CDR3 is made up of 16 amino acids. CDR1 is SGHTA and CDR2 is FQGNSA in the germline V gene. V lost 3 bases and J 5 bases, leaving 17 bases between the germline ends. CDR3 amino acids: CASSLNKPGPHNEQFF. The DNA for the CDR3 is TGTGCCAGCAGCTTGAATAAACCGGGACCCCACAATGAGCAGTTCTTC.

This clonotype was detected only a few times. The V call is TRBV6-5, the J call TRBJ1-1, with D maybe TRBD1 (6 bases). Between the trimmed V and J ends, which lost 6 bases and 9 bases, there was a span of 14 bases. This CDR3 comprises 12 residues. Germline V gene sequence: CDR1 MNHEY, CDR2 SVGAGI. This chain's CDR3 is CASSQGQGKAFF. CDR3 bases: TGTGCCAGCAGCCAAGGGCAGGGGAAAGCTTTCTTT.

The chain has TRBV7-2 and TRBJ2-5; the D call may be TRBD1 or TRBD2 (5 bases each). CDR1 SGHTA and CDR2 FQGNSA come from the germline V gene. The CDR3 runs to 12 residues. With 2 bases removed from V and 7 bases from J, the gap between germline ends came to 8 bases. The CDR3 DNA reads as TGTGCCAGCAGCTTATTGGGGGTGACCCAGTACTTC. Its translation: CASSLLGVTQYF. The whole variable domain, filled in from reference TRBV7-2 and TRBJ2-5, reads GAGVSQSPSNKVTEKGKDVELRCDPISGHTALYWYRQSLGQGLEFLIYFQGNSAPDKSGLPSDRFSAERTGGSVSTLTIQRTQQEDSAVYLCASSLLGVTQYFGPGTRLLVL.